Following are 32 T cell receptor beta chains from one sample sequenced in a study of cytomegalovirus exposure and HLA in healthy donors. The data were produced by immunoSEQ multiplex PCR, yet TCRdb's version contains in-frame clones alone and is incomplete. The sample contains about 120,000 clones, approximately 87% of which appear only once. Material: PBMCs. The receptors come from a woman aged 30 to 39 in good health and CMV-seronegative.

This sequence joins TRBV30 and TRBJ1-6; possibly TRBD1 for D (6 bases). The V end lost 5 bases, the J end lost 6 bases, and 11 bases lay between the germline ends. The germline V gene encodes CDR1 GTSNPN and CDR2 SVGIG (reference sequence). The CDR3 covers 13 residues. The CDR3 sequence is CAWADSRNSPLHF. CDR3 DNA sequence: TGTGCCTGGGCGGACAGTCGTAATTCACCCCTCCACTTT.

Remarks on this clone: This may be a read error: a much more frequent sequence differs by one nucleotide. This rearrangement joins TRBV5-5 to TRBJ2-7; unclear D gene. The CDR3 loop spans 11 amino acids. Looked up from germline, CDR1 is SGHKS and CDR2 is YYEKEE (reference sequence). V was clipped by 3 bases and J by 3 bases, with 4 bases between them. In nucleotides, the CDR3 is TGTGCCAGCAGCTACGGCTACGAGCAGTACTTC. Residues: CASSYGYEQYF. Full variable domain (rest looked up from reference TRBV5-5 and TRBJ2-7): DAGVTQSPTHLIKTRGQQVTLRCSPISGHKSVSWYQQVLGQGPQFIFQYYEKEERGRGNFPDRFSARQFPNYSSELNVNALLLGDSALYLCASSYGYEQYFGPGTRLTVT.

The chain combines TRBV19 with TRBJ2-7, with 8 bases matching TRBD1. Germline-derived CDR1 and CDR2 are LNHDA and SQIVND (reference sequence). With V trimmed by 5 bases and J by 2 bases, 8 bases remained unmatched. CDR3 length: 15 amino acids. This CDR3 reads CASSPGQGRTYEQYF. CDR3 nucleotides: TGTGCCAGTAGTCCTGGACAGGGTCGGACCTACGAGCAGTACTTC.

The chain recombines TRBV6-1 with TRBJ1-5; D call uncertain. CDR1 and CDR2 from the germline V gene are MNHNS and SASEGT. Trimming cost V 1 base and J 2 bases, with 9 bases left between them. This CDR3 is built from 15 residues. CDR3 DNA sequence: TGTGCCAGCAGTGAAGTGGCAGGCGGCAATCAGCCCCAGCATTTT. This translates into CASSEVAGGNQPQHF.

The V gene is TRBV30, the J gene TRBJ1-1; 8 nucleotides line up with TRBD1. V lost 8 bases and J lost 10; bases outside the gene matches: 9. The CDR3 covers 11 residues. CDR1 is GTSNPN and CDR2 is SVGIG in the germline V gene (reference sequence). The CDR3: CALRTGWGAFF. The DNA for the CDR3 is TGTGCCCTACGGACAGGGTGGGGAGCTTTCTTT.

This clone has a single count. The V call is TRBV10-3, the J call TRBJ2-3; TRBD2 agrees at 10 bases. V lost 6 bases and J lost 4; bases outside the gene matches: 4. CDR1 ENHRY and CDR2 SYGVKD come from the germline V gene. The CDR3 is 14 residues long. For the CDR3, the DNA is TGTGCCATCAGCCGGAGCGGGGGGGCAGATACGCAGTATTTT. Amino acid sequence: CAISRSGGADTQYF.

V gene TRBV7-8 combines with J gene TRBJ2-6; TRBD1 matches at 9 bases. With 0 bases clipped from V and 0 bases from J, the junction kept 6 bases outside the gene matches. This CDR3 contains 19 residues. The germline gives CDR1 SGHVS, CDR2 FQNEAQ. The CDR3 DNA reads TGTGCCAGCAGCTTAGCGCTTGGGGACAGGGTCTCTGGGGCCAACGTCCTGACTTTC. Translation: CASSLALGDRVSGANVLTF.

The chain is built from TRBV27 and TRBJ2-1; the match to TRBD2 covers 11 bases. V shed 6 bases and J 5 bases; nucleotides not matched to a gene: 9. CDR1 and CDR2 (germline): MNHEY, SMNVEV (reference sequence). The CDR3 is made up of 16 amino acids. The DNA for the CDR3 is TGTGCCAGCAGCCCCCCCCCGGGACTAGCGGACAATGAGCAGTTCTTC. This sequence encodes CASSPPPGLADNEQFF.

The rearrangement joins TRBV9 to TRBJ2-2; 9 nucleotides match TRBD2. Germline-derived CDR1 and CDR2 are SGDLS and YYNGEE. V was clipped by 3 bases and J by 7 bases; unmatched bases: 16. CDR3 length: 18 amino acids. The CDR3 region has the DNA TGTGCCAGCAGCGGCCGCAGTGCGGGGGGGCCCCAGGTCGGGGAGCTGTTTTTT. It codes for CASSGRSAGGPQVGELFF.

This sequence joins TRBV7-2 and TRBJ1-1; D possibly corresponds to TRBD1 (5 bases). Germline V gene data show CDR1 as SGHTA and CDR2 as FQGNSA. Trimming cost V 6 bases and J 4 bases, with 9 bases left between them. There are 12 residues in the CDR3. The chain's CDR3 is CASRVGATEAFF. CDR3 in DNA: TGTGCCAGCAGGGTAGGGGCCACTGAAGCTTTCTTT.

This clone appeared a few times. This sequence joins TRBV5-5 and TRBJ2-3, with 11 positions matching TRBD2. J lost 2 bases, V lost 1 base, and 6 bases had no gene match. The CDR3 is 17 residues long. The V gene's germline CDR1 is SGHKS and CDR2 YYEKEE (reference sequence). The CDR3 spells CASSLRPTSGITDTQYF. CDR3 in DNA: TGTGCCAGCAGCTTGCGCCCGACTAGCGGGATCACAGATACGCAGTATTTT.

This chain links TRBV11-3 with TRBJ1-1; D ambiguous. Germline V gene sequence: CDR1 SGHNT, CDR2 YENEEA. The V end was cut by 5 bases, the J end by 4 bases, with 11 bases between. CDR3 length: 13 amino acids. CDR3 region: CASSPFGSTEAFF. Here the CDR3 DNA reads TGTGCCAGCAGCCCATTCGGGTCCACTGAAGCTTTCTTT.

V is TRBV18 and J is TRBJ2-5, with 9 bases aligning to TRBD1. The CDR3 contains 14 residues. J lost 2 bases, V lost 4 bases, and 2 bases had no gene match. The V gene's germline CDR1 is KGHSH and CDR2 LQKENI. CDR3 in DNA: TGTGCCAGCTCACTCGGACAGGGGCAAGAGACCCAGTACTTC. Amino acid sequence: CASSLGQGQETQYF. The full variable domain, rest sourced from reference TRBV18 and TRBJ2-5, is NAGVMQNPRHLVRRRGQEARLRCSPMKGHSHVYWYRQLPEEGLKFMVYLQKENIIDESGMPKERFSAEFPKEGPSILRIQQVVRGDSAAYFCASSLGQGQETQYFGPGTRLLVL.

The chain combines TRBV7-9 with TRBJ1-2; 9 nucleotides match TRBD1. The CDR3 consists of 13 residues. Germline loops: CDR1 SEHNR, CDR2 FQNEAQ (reference sequence). V was clipped by 5 bases and J by 4 bases; unmatched bases: 2. In nucleotides, the CDR3 is TGTGCCAGCAGCGAACAGGGGGCCTATGGCTACACCTTC. Translation gives CASSEQGAYGYTF. The variable domain in full, completed from reference TRBV7-9 and TRBJ1-2, reads DTGVSQNPRHKITKRGQNVTFRCDPISEHNRLYWYRQTLGQGPEFLTYFQNEAQLEKSRLLSDRFSAERPKGSFSTLEIQRTEQGDSAMYLCASSEQGAYGYTFGSGTRLTVV.

The V call is TRBV7-8, the J call TRBJ2-7, with a weak D call TRBD2 (6 bases). The CDR3 runs to 17 residues. V lost 2 bases and J lost 7, with 24 bases in between. CDR1 SGHVS and CDR2 FQNEAQ come from the germline V gene. The DNA of the CDR3 is TGTGCCAGCAGCTTAAGAGGACGGGACTTCCTCAACGGGGAGCAGTACTTC. This sequence encodes CASSLRGRDFLNGEQYF.

V and J are TRBV4-3 and TRBJ2-3; a possible D gene is TRBD2 (6 bases). CDR3 length: 16 amino acids. Per germline, CDR1 LGHNA and CDR2 YSLEER. Trimming stripped 2 bases from V and 4 bases from J, with 16 bases between. The CDR3 loop reads CASSQPGRGLADTQYF. The CDR3 DNA follows: TGCGCCAGCAGCCAACCCGGGCGGGGTCTTGCAGATACGCAGTATTTT.

This clone has just a few counts. This sequence joins TRBV19 and TRBJ1-1, with TRBD1 matching over 7 bases. V lost 5 bases to trimming and J lost 4 bases; unmatched junction nucleotides: 10. The germline V gene encodes CDR1 LNHDA and CDR2 SQIVND (reference sequence). The CDR3 totals 15 residues. This CDR3 is CASSAPRDRSTEAFF. CDR3 bases: TGTGCCAGTAGTGCTCCCCGGGACAGAAGCACTGAAGCTTTCTTT.

V gene TRBV19 combines with J gene TRBJ1-2; D unclear. Germline V gives CDR1 LNHDA, CDR2 SQIVND (reference sequence). The CDR3 loop spans 15 amino acids. The V end lost 3 bases, the J end lost 0 bases, and 11 bases lay between the germline ends. The CDR3 coding sequence is TGTGCCAGTAGTATTCGGAACAGAGCTAACTATGGCTACACCTTC. Protein product: CASSIRNRANYGYTF.

This chain links TRBV7-9 with TRBJ2-3; 8 bases align to TRBD1. Trimming cost V 1 base and J 8 bases; bases outside gene matches: 11. This CDR3 spans 16 amino acids. CDR1 is SEHNR, CDR2 FQNEAQ, per germline (reference sequence). The CDR3 DNA reads TGTGCCAGCAGCTTAGGTGTCCAGGGGGCATCGGGTACGCAGTATTTT. This sequence encodes CASSLGVQGASGTQYF.

The V and J genes are TRBV9 and TRBJ1-6; D is unclear. V was pared by 0 bases and J by 5 bases, with 9 bases between. This CDR3 has 15 amino acids. Germline V CDR1 and CDR2: SGDLS, YYNGEE. The CDR3 DNA is TGTGCCAGCAGCGTAGGCGTCGGGGATAATTCACCCCTCCACTTT. This sequence encodes CASSVGVGDNSPLHF.

The gene calls are TRBV30 and TRBJ1-6; 10 bases are a match to TRBD1. CDR3 size: 14 residues. Germline lookup yields CDR1 GTSNPN and CDR2 SVGIG (reference sequence). The J segment lost 10 bases and the V segment lost 0 bases, leaving 3 bases of the junction unmatched. Here the CDR3 reads CAWSVGDRGSPLHF. DNA for the CDR3: TGTGCCTGGAGTGTAGGGGACAGGGGATCACCCCTCCACTTT. Drawing the rest from reference TRBV30 and TRBJ1-6, the complete variable domain is SQTIHQWPATLVQPVGSPLSLECTVEGTSNPNLYWYRQAAGRGLQLLFYSVGIGQISSEVPQNLSASRPQDRQFILSSKKLLLSDSGFYLCAWSVGDRGSPLHFGNGTRLTVT.

This CDR3 reads CASSSGTGSPLHF. For the CDR3, the DNA is TGTGCCAGCAGTTCCGGGACAGGTTCACCCCTCCACTTT. The J gene is TRBJ1-6, the V gene TRBV27, with 8 bases fitting TRBD1. CDR3 length: 13 residues. The germline V gene has CDR1 MNHEY and CDR2 SMNVEV (reference sequence). V lost 4 bases and J lost 9; bases outside the gene matches: 2.

The V gene is TRBV27, the J gene TRBJ1-1; D uncertain. The CDR3 is 14 residues long. CDR1 is MNHEY and CDR2 is SMNVEV in the germline V gene (reference sequence). Trimming removed 6 bases at V and 0 bases at J, with 11 bases between. Here the CDR3 reads CASREGGVNTEAFF. The CDR3 DNA follows: TGTGCCAGCAGGGAAGGAGGCGTGAACACTGAAGCTTTCTTT.

This chain links TRBV2 with TRBJ2-3; a possible D gene is TRBD1 (6 bases). The CDR3 consists of 16 residues. CDR1 is SNHLY, CDR2 FYNNEI, per germline. Trimming pared 10 bases from V and 0 bases from J, leaving 20 bases between. CDR3 protein: CATNSGQFPSTDTQYF. CDR3 coding DNA: TGTGCCACCAACTCCGGACAGTTCCCTAGCACAGATACGCAGTATTTT.

The chain links TRBV7-8 to TRBJ1-5; 7 bases align to TRBD1. CDR3 length equals 19 residues. The germline gives CDR1 SGHVS, CDR2 FQNEAQ. V shed 4 bases and J 0 bases; nucleotides not matched to a gene: 15. CDR3 DNA: TGTGCCAGCAGCTCCCCGGTGAGTCAGGGGGAGGCTAGCAATCAGCCCCAGCATTTT. It yields the protein CASSSPVSQGEASNQPQHF. Based on the CDR3 plus reference TRBV7-8 and TRBJ1-5, the full variable domain is GAGVSQSPRYKVAKRGQDVALRCDPISGHVSLFWYQQALGQGPEFLTYFQNEAQLDKSGLPSDRFFAERPEGSVSTLKIQRTQQEDSAVYLCASSSPVSQGEASNQPQHFGDGTRLSIL.

J is TRBJ1-1 and V is TRBV18, with D tentatively TRBD1 (5 bases). There are 13 residues in the CDR3. In germline, CDR1 is KGHSH, CDR2 LQKENI. Trimming took off 3 bases at V and 4 bases at J, with 9 bases between the two ends. CDR3 sequence: CASSPRQTTEAFF. The CDR3 nucleotides are TGTGCCAGCTCACCGAGACAGACCACTGAAGCTTTCTTT.

The rearrangement uses TRBV4-3 and TRBJ2-1; TRBD2 is a possible D gene (6 bases). CDR3 length: 16 residues. The germline V gene encodes CDR1 LGHNA and CDR2 YSLEER. Trimming left V 1 base short and J 0 bases short, with 10 bases between. CDR3: CASSQVSGLSYNEQFF. CDR3 sequence (DNA): TGCGCCAGCAGCCAAGTTAGCGGTCTCTCCTACAATGAGCAGTTCTTC.

V usage is TRBV6-1 and J usage is TRBJ1-1; D is ambiguous. Germline loops: CDR1 MNHNS, CDR2 SASEGT. Trimming removed 2 bases from V and 0 bases from J, with 7 bases in between. The CDR3 length is 14 residues. The DNA of the CDR3 is TGTGCCAGCAGTGAACCCGGGATGAACACTGAAGCTTTCTTT. Its protein is CASSEPGMNTEAFF.

This clone was recorded once. This chain uses TRBV2 with TRBJ2-2, with D possibly being TRBD1 (5 bases). V lost 7 bases and J 2 bases, leaving 14 bases between the germline ends. The CDR3 is 15 residues long. The germline V gene encodes CDR1 SNHLY and CDR2 FYNNEI. DNA for the CDR3: TGTGCCAGCACTGAGACCAGGGCCAACACCGGGGAGCTGTTTTTT. Translated, it gives CASTETRANTGELFF.

The rearrangement joins TRBV4-1 to TRBJ2-7, with 8 nucleotides matching TRBD1. This CDR3 is 16 amino acids long. Per germline, CDR1 MGHRA and CDR2 YSYEKL. The V gene end was trimmed by 3 bases and the J gene end by 2 bases; junction bases not matched to a gene: 9. CDR3: CASSHARDRRTYEQYF. The DNA for the CDR3 is TGCGCCAGCAGCCATGCCCGGGACAGGAGAACCTACGAGCAGTACTTC.

V gene TRBV6-1 combines with J gene TRBJ1-1; weak D call: TRBD1 (6 bases). This CDR3 spans 13 amino acids. Deletions cut 8 bases from V and 4 bases from J, with 14 bases between. CDR1 is MNHNS and CDR2 is SASEGT in the germline V gene. The CDR3 DNA follows: TGTGCCAGCGGGGAGAGGGGGAGCACTGAAGCTTTCTTT. Translated, it gives CASGERGSTEAFF.

This chain links TRBV15 with TRBJ2-3; maybe TRBD2 (5 bases). Trimming removed 0 bases at V and 1 base at J, with 8 bases between. CDR1 and CDR2 from the germline V gene are LNHNV and YYDKDF (reference sequence). The CDR3 is 15 residues long. CDR3 sequence reads: CATSRDGRGTDTQYF. CDR3 nucleotide sequence: TGTGCCACCAGCAGAGATGGGCGGGGCACAGATACGCAGTATTTT.